These 19 T cell receptor beta chains were sequenced from one sample in a study of neurological immune-mediated disorders. Indicated time point: longitudinal time-point 3. TCRdb reprocessed the 5' RACE reads via MiXCR and lists one record per CDR3 protein. In the table there are about 45,000 distinct CDR3 sequences, roughly 14% of which are singletons. Sequencing used PBMCs. The receptors were gathered from a man younger than 45 in good health.

This clonotype was observed at least ten times. The V call is TRBV5-1, the J call TRBJ1-4; D gene unclear. Per the germline V gene, CDR1 is SGHRS and CDR2 is YFSETQ. The CDR3 is made up of 13 amino acids. The V end was cut by 1 base, the J end by 6 bases, with 7 bases between. Here the CDR3 DNA reads TGCGCCAGCAGCTTGCTTACAGATGAAAAACTGTTTTTT. This encodes CASSLLTDEKLFF.

In its sample, this clonotype is medium-sized. The CDR3 here is CASSEDRGQLETQYF. The CDR3 nucleotides are TGTGCCAGCAGTGAAGACAGGGGGCAGCTTGAGACCCAGTACTTC. V and J are TRBV2 and TRBJ2-5, with 9 positions matching TRBD1. V was clipped by 1 base and J by 5 bases; unmatched bases: 5. CDR3 length equals 15 residues. Germline CDR1 is SNHLY and CDR2 is FYNNEI.

This clonotype was seen repeatedly, ten times or more. This sequence joins TRBV7-6 and TRBJ2-1; 8 bases are a match to TRBD1. The V gene's germline CDR1 is SGHVS and CDR2 FNYEAQ. The CDR3 is 16 residues long. The V and J ends lost 0 bases and 3 bases, in that order; junction bases with no gene match: 4. Written as DNA, the CDR3 is TGTGCCAGCAGCTTAGCCACAGGGGGACTCTACAATGAGCAGTTCTTC. Translating it yields CASSLATGGLYNEQFF.

This clonotype was seen ten or more times. This chain uses TRBV12-3 or TRBV12-4 with TRBJ2-2; 7 positions match TRBD1. The CDR3 covers 16 residues. V shed 6 bases and J 1 base; nucleotides not matched to a gene: 8. CDR3 bases: TGTGCCAGCAGCAGACGACAGGGAAGGAACACCGGGGAGCTGTTTTTT. This gives the protein CASSRRQGRNTGELFF.

A few counts support this clonotype. This may be a read error, as it is one base from a much larger clone. The chain joins TRBV13 to TRBJ2-7; D perhaps matches TRBD2 (6 bases). The CDR3 has 15 amino acids. The germline V gene has CDR1 PRHDT and CDR2 FYEKMQ (reference sequence). CDR3 sequence (DNA): TGTGCCAGCAGCTTATACCCCCCGGGAGAAAACGACCAGTACTTC. This codes for CASSLYPPGENDQYF.

In its sample, this clonotype was seen once. The J gene is TRBJ2-5, the V gene TRBV6-5; 8 bases align to TRBD2. CDR1 is MNHEY, CDR2 SVGAGI, per germline. With 6 bases clipped from V and 5 bases from J, the junction kept 8 bases outside the gene matches. CDR3 length: 14 amino acids. This chain's CDR3 is CASRDGRAAETQYF. Written as DNA, the CDR3 is TGTGCCAGCAGAGACGGGAGGGCTGCGGAGACCCAGTACTTC.

This clonotype was recorded many times. CDR3 residues: CASSEGLEEETQYF. CDR3 DNA sequence: TGTGCCAGCAGTGAAGGACTAGAAGAAGAGACCCAGTACTTC. The chain combines TRBV6-1 with TRBJ2-5, with a tentative D call TRBD2 (6 bases). The CDR3 consists of 14 residues. V was shortened by 1 base and J by 3 bases, with 9 bases between the two germline ends. CDR1 and CDR2 from the germline V gene are MNHNS and SASEGT.

In its sample, this clonotype was seen many times. This sequence joins TRBV12-3 or TRBV12-4 and TRBJ2-7; D is uncertain. The CDR3 sequence is 12 residues long. V lost 2 bases and J lost 6, with 8 bases in between. CDR3 sequence (DNA): TGTGCCAGCAGTTTAACGACTGTCGAGCAGTACTTC. Amino acid sequence: CASSLTTVEQYF.

The sample holds many counts of this clonotype. The chain couples TRBV5-1 to TRBJ2-7, with 8 bases fitting TRBD2. Germline CDR1 is SGHRS and CDR2 is YFSETQ. Trimming cost V 1 base and J 5 bases; bases outside gene matches: 5. The CDR3 sequence is 14 residues long. In DNA form, the CDR3 reads TGCGCCAGCAGCTTGAGCGGGAGCTCTAACGAGCAGTACTTC. This encodes CASSLSGSSNEQYF. Drawing the rest from reference TRBV5-1 and TRBJ2-7, the complete variable domain is KAGVTQTPRYLIKTRGQQVTLSCSPISGHRSVSWYQQTPGQGLQFLFEYFSETQRNKGNFPGRFSGRQFSNSRSEMNVSTLELGDSALYLCASSLSGSSNEQYFGPGTRLTVT.

This clonotype was detected ten times or more. The V call is TRBV7-2, the J call TRBJ2-5; D remains unclear. The ends were cut back, 2 bases at V and 5 bases at J, with 12 bases in the middle. This CDR3 has 14 residues. CDR1 is SGHTA and CDR2 is FQGNSA in the germline V gene. CDR3: CASSLRLLGETQYF. The CDR3 DNA reads as TGTGCCAGCAGCTTACGTTTGCTTGGGGAGACCCAGTACTTC. Together with reference TRBV7-2 and TRBJ2-5, the CDR3 gives the full variable domain: GAGVSQSPSNKVTEKGKDVELRCDPISGHTALYWYRQSLGQGLEFLIYFQGNSAPDKSGLPSDRFSAERTGGSVSTLTIQRTQQEDSAVYLCASSLRLLGETQYFGPGTRLLVL.

The chain is built from TRBV7-2 and TRBJ2-7; the D gene is possibly TRBD2 (6 bases). The CDR3 covers 15 residues. From germline, CDR1 is SGHTA and CDR2 FQGNSA. Deletions cut 3 bases from V and 1 base from J, with 13 bases between. The CDR3 bases are TGTGCCAGCAGCTTGGGGGGTACTGTATCCTACGAGCAGTACTTC. The encoded protein is CASSLGGTVSYEQYF.

Ten or more counts support this clonotype. The rearrangement uses TRBV12-3 or TRBV12-4 and TRBJ1-5; D is undetermined. CDR3 size: 15 residues. The V end lost 5 bases, the J end lost 0 bases, and 11 bases lay between the germline ends. The CDR3 coding sequence is TGTGCCAGCAGTAAGAACACAGATAGCAATCAGCCCCAGCATTTT. Residues: CASSKNTDSNQPQHF.

This clonotype was counted many times. A read error may account for a junction end that differs from germline. This chain joins TRBV5-1 and TRBJ2-1; 11 nucleotides match TRBD2. The CDR3 loop spans 15 amino acids. Germline CDR1 SGHRS, CDR2 YFSETQ. CDR3 residues: CASRLALAGGNEQFF. The CDR3 DNA follows: TGCGCCAGCCGCTTGGCGTTAGCGGGAGGGAATGAGCAGTTCTTC.

Many counts were recorded for this clonotype. The chain couples TRBV12-3 or TRBV12-4 to TRBJ1-3; D remains ambiguous. The V gene lost 3 bases and the J gene lost 4 bases, with 4 bases spanning the gap. The CDR3 consists of 12 residues. DNA of the CDR3: TGTGCCAGCAGTTTCGCGGGAAACACCATATATTTT. Encoded protein: CASSFAGNTIYF.

A word on this clonotype: Germline and junction disagree at one end, which may indicate a read error. The J gene is TRBJ2-1, the V gene TRBV5-1, with D perhaps being TRBD1 or TRBD2 (5 bases each). The CDR3 has 16 residues. Per germline, CDR1 SGHRS and CDR2 YFSETQ. The CDR3 region has the DNA TGCGCCAGCAGCCCCGAGCCGGGACGGGGTGGGGCTGAGAAGTTCTTC. As protein: CASSPEPGRGGAEKFF.

This clonotype was detected ten times or more. The chain links TRBV28 to TRBJ2-2, with 8 bases lining up with TRBD1. The ends lost 6 bases at V and 6 bases at J; junction bases unmatched: 3. This CDR3 region has 13 residues. Germline assignment: CDR1 MDHEN and CDR2 SYDVKM. The CDR3 DNA sequence: TGTGCCAGCAGGCTACAGGGGGCCGGGGAGCTGTTTTTT. Protein: CASRLQGAGELFF.

Notes on this clonotype: This may be a read error: a much more frequent sequence differs by one nucleotide. The rearrangement joins TRBV12-3 or TRBV12-4 to TRBJ1-1; weak D call: TRBD1 (5 bases). This CDR3 spans 15 amino acids. The chain's CDR3 is CASSFRAGLKTEAFF. CDR3 in DNA: TGTGCCAGCAGTTTTAGGGCAGGGTTGAAAACTGAAGCTTTCTTT.

At least ten counts were recorded for this clonotype. This rearrangement joins TRBV7-9 to TRBJ2-1; 15 bases align to TRBD2. Looked up from germline, CDR1 is SEHNR and CDR2 is FQNEAQ (reference sequence). The V gene end was trimmed by 5 bases and the J gene end by 2 bases; junction bases not matched to a gene: 10. This CDR3 is built from 19 residues. Here the CDR3 DNA reads TGTGCCAGCAGCCCCGGGACTAGCGGGAGGACAGCACCCTACAATGAGCAGTTCTTC. Its protein product is CASSPGTSGRTAPYNEQFF.

In this sample, this clonotype turned up many times. The chain uses TRBV9 and TRBJ1-1; D is uncertain. The CDR3 is 15 residues long. Germline loops: CDR1 SGDLS, CDR2 YYNGEE. V lost 0 bases to trimming and J lost 0 bases, with 9 bases between them. CDR3 bases: TGTGCCAGCAGCGTAGGTGACACCATGAACACTGAAGCTTTCTTT. This translates into CASSVGDTMNTEAFF.